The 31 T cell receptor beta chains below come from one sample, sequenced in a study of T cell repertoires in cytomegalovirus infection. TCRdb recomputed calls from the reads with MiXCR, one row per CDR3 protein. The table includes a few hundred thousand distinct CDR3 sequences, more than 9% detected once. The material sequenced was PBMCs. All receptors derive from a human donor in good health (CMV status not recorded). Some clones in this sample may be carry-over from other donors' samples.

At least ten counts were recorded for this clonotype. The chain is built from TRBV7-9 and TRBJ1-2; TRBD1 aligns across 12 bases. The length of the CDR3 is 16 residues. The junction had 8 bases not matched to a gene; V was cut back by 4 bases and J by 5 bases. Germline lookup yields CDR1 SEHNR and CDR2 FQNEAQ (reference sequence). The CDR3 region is CASSSIGTGGRYGYTF. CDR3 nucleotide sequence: TGTGCCAGCAGCTCGATTGGGACAGGGGGCCGGTATGGCTACACCTTC. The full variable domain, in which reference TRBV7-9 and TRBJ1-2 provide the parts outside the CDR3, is DTGVSQNPRHKITKRGQNVTFRCDPISEHNRLYWYRQTLGQGPEFLTYFQNEAQLEKSRLLSDRFSAERPKGSFSTLEIQRTEQGDSAMYLCASSSIGTGGRYGYTFGSGTRLTVV.

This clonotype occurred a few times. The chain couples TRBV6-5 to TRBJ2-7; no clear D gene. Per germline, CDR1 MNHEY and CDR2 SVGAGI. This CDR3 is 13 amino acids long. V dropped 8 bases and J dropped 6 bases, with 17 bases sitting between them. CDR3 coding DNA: TGTGCCAGCGGAGAGAGGCTGTGGTCCGAGCAGTACTTC. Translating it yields CASGERLWSEQYF.

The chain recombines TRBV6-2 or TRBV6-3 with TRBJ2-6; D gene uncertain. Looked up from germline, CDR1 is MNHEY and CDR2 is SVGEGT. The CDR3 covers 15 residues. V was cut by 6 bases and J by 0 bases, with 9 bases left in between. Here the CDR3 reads CASSSLASGANVLTF. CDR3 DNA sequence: TGTGCCAGCAGCTCCTTGGCCTCTGGGGCCAACGTCCTGACTTTC.

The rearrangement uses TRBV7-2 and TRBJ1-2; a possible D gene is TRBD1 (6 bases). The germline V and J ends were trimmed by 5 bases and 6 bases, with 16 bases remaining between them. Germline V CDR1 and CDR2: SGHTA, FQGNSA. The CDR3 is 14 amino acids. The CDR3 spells CASSARTASDGYTF. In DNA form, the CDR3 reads TGTGCCAGCAGCGCCCGGACAGCCTCGGATGGCTACACCTTC.

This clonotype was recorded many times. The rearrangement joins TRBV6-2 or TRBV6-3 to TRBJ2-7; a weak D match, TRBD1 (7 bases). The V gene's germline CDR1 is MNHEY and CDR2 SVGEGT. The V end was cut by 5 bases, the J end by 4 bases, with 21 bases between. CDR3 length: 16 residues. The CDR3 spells CASSKSQQGTGYEQYF. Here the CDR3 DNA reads TGTGCCAGCAGTAAAAGCCAACAGGGGACTGGGTACGAGCAGTACTTC.

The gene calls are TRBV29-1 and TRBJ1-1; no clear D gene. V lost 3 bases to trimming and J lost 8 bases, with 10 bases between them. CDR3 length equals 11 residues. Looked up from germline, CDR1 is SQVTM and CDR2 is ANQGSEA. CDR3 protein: CSVESRTEAFF. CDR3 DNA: TGCAGCGTTGAGAGCAGGACCGAAGCTTTCTTT. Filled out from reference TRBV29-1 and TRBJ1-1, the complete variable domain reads SAVISQKPSRDICQRGTSLTIQCQVDSQVTMMFWYRQQPGQSLTLIATANQGSEATYESGFVIDKFPISRPNLTFSTLTVSNMSPEDSSIYLCSVESRTEAFFGQGTRLTVV.

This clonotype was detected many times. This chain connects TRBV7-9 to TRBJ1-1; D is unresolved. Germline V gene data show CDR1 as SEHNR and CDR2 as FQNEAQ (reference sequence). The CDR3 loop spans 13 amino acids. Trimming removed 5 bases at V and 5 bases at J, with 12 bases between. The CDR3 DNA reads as TGTGCCAGCAGCCCGTTAGGGAGGACTGAAGCTTTCTTT. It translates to CASSPLGRTEAFF.

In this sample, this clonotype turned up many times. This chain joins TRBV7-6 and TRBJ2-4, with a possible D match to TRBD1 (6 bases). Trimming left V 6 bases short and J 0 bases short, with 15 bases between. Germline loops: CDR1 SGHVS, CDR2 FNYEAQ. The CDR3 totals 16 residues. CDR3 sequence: CASSDRDTLAKNIQYF. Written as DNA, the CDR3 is TGTGCCAGCAGTGACCGGGACACCTTAGCCAAAAACATTCAGTACTTC.

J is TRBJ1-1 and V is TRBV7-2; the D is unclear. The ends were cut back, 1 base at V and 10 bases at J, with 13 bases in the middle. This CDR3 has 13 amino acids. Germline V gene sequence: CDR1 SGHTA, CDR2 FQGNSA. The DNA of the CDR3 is TGTGCCAGCAGCTTAGAAGCGGGATTTGCAGCTTTCTTT. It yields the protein CASSLEAGFAAFF.

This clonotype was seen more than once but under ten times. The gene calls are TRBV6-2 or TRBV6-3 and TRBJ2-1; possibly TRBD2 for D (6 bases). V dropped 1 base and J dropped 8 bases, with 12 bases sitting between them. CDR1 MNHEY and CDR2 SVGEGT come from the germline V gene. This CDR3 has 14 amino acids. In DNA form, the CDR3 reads TGTGCCAGCAGTTACTGGGACCCGGGGGATGAGCAGTTCTTC. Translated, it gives CASSYWDPGDEQFF.

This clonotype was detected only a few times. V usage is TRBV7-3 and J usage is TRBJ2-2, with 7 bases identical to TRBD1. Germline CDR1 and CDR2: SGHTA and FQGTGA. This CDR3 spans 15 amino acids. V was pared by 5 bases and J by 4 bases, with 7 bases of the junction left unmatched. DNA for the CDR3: TGTGCCAGCAGCCGCACAGGGGATGGCACCGGGGAGCTGTTTTTT. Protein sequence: CASSRTGDGTGELFF.

The CDR3 nucleotides are TGTGCCAGTAGTTACGGACTAGCGGGGGGGCGGGGATGGAATGAGCAGTTCTTC. It encodes CASSYGLAGGRGWNEQFF. The rearrangement joins TRBV19 to TRBJ2-1; 15 bases align to TRBD2. V lost 5 bases and J lost 7; bases outside the gene matches: 12. CDR3 length: 18 amino acids. Germline V CDR1 and CDR2: LNHDA, SQIVND (reference sequence).

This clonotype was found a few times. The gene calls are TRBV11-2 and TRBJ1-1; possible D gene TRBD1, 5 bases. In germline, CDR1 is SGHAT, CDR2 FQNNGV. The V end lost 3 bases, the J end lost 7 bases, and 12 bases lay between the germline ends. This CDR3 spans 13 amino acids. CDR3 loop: CASSFIRDREAFF. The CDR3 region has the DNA TGTGCCAGCAGCTTTATCCGGGACCGTGAAGCTTTCTTT.

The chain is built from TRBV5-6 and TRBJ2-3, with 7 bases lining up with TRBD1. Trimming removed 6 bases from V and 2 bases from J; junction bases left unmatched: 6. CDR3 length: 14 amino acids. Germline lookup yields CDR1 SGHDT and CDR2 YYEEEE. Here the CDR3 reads CASIKGTVTDTQYF. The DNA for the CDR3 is TGTGCCAGCATTAAGGGGACAGTCACAGATACGCAGTATTTT.

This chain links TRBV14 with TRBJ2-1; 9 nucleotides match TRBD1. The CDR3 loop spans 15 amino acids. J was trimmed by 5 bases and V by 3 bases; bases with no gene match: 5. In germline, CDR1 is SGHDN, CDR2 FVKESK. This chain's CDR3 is CASSHWTGVHNEQFF. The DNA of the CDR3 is TGTGCCAGCAGCCATTGGACAGGGGTACACAATGAGCAGTTCTTC.

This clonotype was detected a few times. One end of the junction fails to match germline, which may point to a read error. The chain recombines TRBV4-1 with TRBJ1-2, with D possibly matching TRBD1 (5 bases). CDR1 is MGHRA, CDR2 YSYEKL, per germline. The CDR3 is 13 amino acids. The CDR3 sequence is CASGTGAGIGYTF. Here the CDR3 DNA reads TGTGCCAGCGGGACGGGAGCCGGGATCGGCTACACCTTC.

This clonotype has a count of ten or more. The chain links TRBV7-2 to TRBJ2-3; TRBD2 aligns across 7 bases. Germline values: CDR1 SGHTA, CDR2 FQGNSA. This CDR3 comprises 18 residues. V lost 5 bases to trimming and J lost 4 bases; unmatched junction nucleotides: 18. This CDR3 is CASSPRGPSGSSSDTQYF. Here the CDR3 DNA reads TGTGCCAGCAGCCCCCGGGGTCCTAGCGGCTCCTCCTCAGATACGCAGTATTTT.

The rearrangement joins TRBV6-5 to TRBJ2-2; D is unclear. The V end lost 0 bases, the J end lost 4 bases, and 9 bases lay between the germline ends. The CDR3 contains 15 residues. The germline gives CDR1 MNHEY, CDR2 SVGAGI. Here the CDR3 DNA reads TGTGCCAGCAGTTACTCGCGCCACCCCACCGGGGAGCTGTTTTTT. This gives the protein CASSYSRHPTGELFF.

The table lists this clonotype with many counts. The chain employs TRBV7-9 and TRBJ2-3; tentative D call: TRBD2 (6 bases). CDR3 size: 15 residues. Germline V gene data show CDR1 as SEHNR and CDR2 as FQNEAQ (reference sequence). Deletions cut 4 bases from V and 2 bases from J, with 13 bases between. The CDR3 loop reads CASSSRDFFTDTQYF. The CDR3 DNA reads TGTGCCAGCAGCTCCAGGGACTTCTTCACAGATACGCAGTATTTT. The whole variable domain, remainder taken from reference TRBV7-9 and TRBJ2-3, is DTGVSQNPRHKITKRGQNVTFRCDPISEHNRLYWYRQTLGQGPEFLTYFQNEAQLEKSRLLSDRFSAERPKGSFSTLEIQRTEQGDSAMYLCASSSRDFFTDTQYFGPGTRLTVL.

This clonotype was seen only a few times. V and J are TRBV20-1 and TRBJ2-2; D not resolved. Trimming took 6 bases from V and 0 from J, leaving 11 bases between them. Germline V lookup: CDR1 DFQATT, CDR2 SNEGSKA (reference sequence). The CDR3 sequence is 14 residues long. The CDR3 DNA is TGCAGTGCCCGGGCATCGGCGAACACCGGGGAGCTGTTTTTT. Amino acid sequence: CSARASANTGELFF.

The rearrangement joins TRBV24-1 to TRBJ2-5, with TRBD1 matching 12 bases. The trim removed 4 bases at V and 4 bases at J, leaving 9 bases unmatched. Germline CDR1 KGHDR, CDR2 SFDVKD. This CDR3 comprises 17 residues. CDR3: CATSDGTGGAVVETQYF. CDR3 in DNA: TGTGCCACCAGTGACGGGACAGGGGGCGCGGTTGTAGAGACCCAGTACTTC.

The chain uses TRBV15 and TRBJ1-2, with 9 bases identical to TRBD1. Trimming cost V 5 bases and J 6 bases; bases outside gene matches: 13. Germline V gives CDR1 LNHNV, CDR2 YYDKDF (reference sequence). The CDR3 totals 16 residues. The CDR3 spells CATSPTQGQGRNGYTF. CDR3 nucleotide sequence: TGTGCCACCAGCCCAACACAAGGACAGGGGAGAAATGGCTACACCTTC.

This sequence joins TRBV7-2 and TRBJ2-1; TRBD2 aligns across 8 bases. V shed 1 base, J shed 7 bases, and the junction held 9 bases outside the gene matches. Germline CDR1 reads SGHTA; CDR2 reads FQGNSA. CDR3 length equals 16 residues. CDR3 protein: CASSLVRHGGGNEQFF. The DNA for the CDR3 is TGTGCCAGCAGCTTAGTGAGGCACGGGGGGGGGAATGAGCAGTTCTTC. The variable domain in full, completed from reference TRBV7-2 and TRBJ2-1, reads GAGVSQSPSNKVTEKGKDVELRCDPISGHTALYWYRQSLGQGLEFLIYFQGNSAPDKSGLPSDRFSAERTGGSVSTLTIQRTQQEDSAVYLCASSLVRHGGGNEQFFGPGTRLTVL.

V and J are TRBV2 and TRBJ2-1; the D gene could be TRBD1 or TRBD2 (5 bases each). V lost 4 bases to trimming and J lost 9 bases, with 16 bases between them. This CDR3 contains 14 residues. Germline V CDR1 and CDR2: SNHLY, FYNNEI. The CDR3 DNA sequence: TGTGCCAGCAGTGGGGGGTCCATCAGAGGTGAGCAGTTCTTC. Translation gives CASSGGSIRGEQFF.

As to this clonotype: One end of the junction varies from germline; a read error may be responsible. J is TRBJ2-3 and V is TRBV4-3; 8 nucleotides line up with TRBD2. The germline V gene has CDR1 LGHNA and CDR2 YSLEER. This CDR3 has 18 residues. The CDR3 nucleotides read TGCGCCGGCAGCCAAGATGTAATAGCGGGGCCTTTCACAGATACGCAGTATTTT. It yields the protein CAGSQDVIAGPFTDTQYF.

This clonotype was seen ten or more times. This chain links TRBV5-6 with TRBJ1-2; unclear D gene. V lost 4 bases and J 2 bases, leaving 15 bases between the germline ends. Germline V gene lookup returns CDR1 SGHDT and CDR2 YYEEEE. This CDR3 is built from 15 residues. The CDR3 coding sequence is TGTGCCAGCAGCCCCATGGACCGAGAAAACTATGGCTACACCTTC. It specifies CASSPMDRENYGYTF.

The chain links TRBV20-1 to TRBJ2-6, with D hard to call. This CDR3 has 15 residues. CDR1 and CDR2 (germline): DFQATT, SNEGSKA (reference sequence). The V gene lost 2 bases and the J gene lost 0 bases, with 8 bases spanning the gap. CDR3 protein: CSARTPSSGANVLTF. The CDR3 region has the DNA TGCAGTGCTAGAACCCCCTCCTCTGGGGCCAACGTCCTGACTTTC.

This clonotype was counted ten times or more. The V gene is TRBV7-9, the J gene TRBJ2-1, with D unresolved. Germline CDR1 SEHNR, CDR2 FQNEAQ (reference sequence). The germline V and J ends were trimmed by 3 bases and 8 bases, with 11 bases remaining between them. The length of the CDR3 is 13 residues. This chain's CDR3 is CASSLAGPDEQFF. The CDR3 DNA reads TGTGCCAGCAGCTTGGCCGGGCCCGATGAGCAGTTCTTC.

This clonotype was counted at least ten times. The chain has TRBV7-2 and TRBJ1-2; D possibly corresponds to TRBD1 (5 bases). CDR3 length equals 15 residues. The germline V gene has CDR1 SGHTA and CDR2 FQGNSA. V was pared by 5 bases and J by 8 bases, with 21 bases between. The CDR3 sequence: CASSIQGGSPEGYTF. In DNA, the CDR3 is TGTGCCAGCAGCATCCAGGGCGGCTCTCCCGAGGGCTACACCTTC. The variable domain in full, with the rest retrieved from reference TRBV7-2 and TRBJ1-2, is GAGVSQSPSNKVTEKGKDVELRCDPISGHTALYWYRQSLGQGLEFLIYFQGNSAPDKSGLPSDRFSAERTGGSVSTLTIQRTQQEDSAVYLCASSIQGGSPEGYTFGSGTRLTVV.

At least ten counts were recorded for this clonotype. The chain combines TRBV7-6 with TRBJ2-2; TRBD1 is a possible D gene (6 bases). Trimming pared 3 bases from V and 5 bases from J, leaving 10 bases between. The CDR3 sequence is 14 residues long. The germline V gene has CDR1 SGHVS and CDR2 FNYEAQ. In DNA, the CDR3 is TGTGCCAGCAGCTTTCTCGGACAGACCGGGGAGCTGTTTTTT. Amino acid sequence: CASSFLGQTGELFF.

This CDR3 is CASSSPQANYGYTF. The CDR3 DNA is TGTGCCAGCAGTTCCCCCCAAGCGAACTATGGCTACACCTTC. This chain uses TRBV6-1 with TRBJ1-2; D unresolved. The CDR3 consists of 14 residues. Germline V lookup: CDR1 MNHNS, CDR2 SASEGT. The ends were cut back, 5 bases at V and 2 bases at J, with 12 bases in the middle.